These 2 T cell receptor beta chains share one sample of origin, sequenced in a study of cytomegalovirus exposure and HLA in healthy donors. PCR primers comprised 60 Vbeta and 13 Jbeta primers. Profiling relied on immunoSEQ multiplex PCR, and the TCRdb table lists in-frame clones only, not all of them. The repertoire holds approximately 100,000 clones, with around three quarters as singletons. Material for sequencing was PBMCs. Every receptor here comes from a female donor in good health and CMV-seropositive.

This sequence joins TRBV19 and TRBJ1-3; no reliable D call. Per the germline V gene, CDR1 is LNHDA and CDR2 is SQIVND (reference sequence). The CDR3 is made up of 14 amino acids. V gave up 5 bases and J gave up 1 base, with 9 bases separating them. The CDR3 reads CASSPGVSGNTIYF. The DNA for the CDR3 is TGTGCCAGTAGTCCGGGAGTTTCTGGAAACACCATATATTTT.

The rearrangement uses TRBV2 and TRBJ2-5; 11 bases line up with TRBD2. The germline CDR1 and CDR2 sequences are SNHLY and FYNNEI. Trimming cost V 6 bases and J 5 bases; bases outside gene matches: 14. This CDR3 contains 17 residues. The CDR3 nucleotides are TGTGCCAGCAGGAAACAAACACTAGCGGGGGTAACGGAGACCCAGTACTTC. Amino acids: CASRKQTLAGVTETQYF.